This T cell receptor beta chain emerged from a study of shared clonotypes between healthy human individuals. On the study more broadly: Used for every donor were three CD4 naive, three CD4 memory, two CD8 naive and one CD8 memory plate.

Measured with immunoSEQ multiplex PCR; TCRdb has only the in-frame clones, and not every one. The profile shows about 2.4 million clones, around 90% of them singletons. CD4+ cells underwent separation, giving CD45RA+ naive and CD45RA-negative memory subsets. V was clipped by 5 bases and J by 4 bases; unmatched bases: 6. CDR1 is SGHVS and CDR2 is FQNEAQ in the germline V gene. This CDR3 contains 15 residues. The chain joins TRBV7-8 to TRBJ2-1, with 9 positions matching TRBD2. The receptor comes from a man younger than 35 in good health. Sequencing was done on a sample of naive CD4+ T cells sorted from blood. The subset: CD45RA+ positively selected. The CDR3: CASSPSGGTYNEQFF. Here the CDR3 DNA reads TGTGCCAGCAGCCCGAGCGGGGGGACATACAATGAGCAGTTCTTC.